This entry concerns a single TCR beta chain. The data belong to a study of T cell responses to AZD1222 COVID-19 vaccine. Generated by immunoSEQ multiplex PCR, the TCRdb table keeps only in-frame clones and is missing some. The sample carries 94,000 or so clones, almost 90% recorded once. CDR1 and CDR2 from the germline V gene are SGHRS and YFSETQ. The CDR3 sequence is 17 residues long. The ends lost 0 bases at V and 7 bases at J; junction bases unmatched: 11. The material sequenced was peripheral blood, taken on day 0 of AZD1222 vaccination. The chain links TRBV5-1 to TRBJ2-1; 9 bases agree with TRBD2. The source is an adult in good health. The CDR3 reads CASSLARAAAGGNEQFF. CDR3 in DNA: TGCGCCAGCAGCTTGGCTAGGGCGGCAGCGGGAGGTAATGAGCAGTTCTTC.